This T cell receptor beta chain was profiled in a study of shared clonotypes between healthy human individuals. Clones were sequenced by immunoSEQ multiplex PCR, and TCRdb holds only the in-frame ones, with some missing. In the table there are over a million clones, approximately 96% of which are singletons. The V segment lost 7 bases and the J segment 4 bases; nucleotides outside the gene matches: 24. Germline lookup yields CDR1 ENHRY and CDR2 SYGVKD. This CDR3 spans 19 amino acids. The gene calls are TRBV10-3 and TRBJ2-5; 7 bases fit TRBD2. The sample taken for sequencing was naive CD4+ T cells sorted from blood. Subset: CD45RA+ positively selected. The TCR originated in a man aged 25-45 years in good health. This chain's CDR3 is CAIIRLAAPHVPRRETQYF. The CDR3 DNA reads TGTGCCATCATTCGTCTAGCGGCACCTCATGTACCAAGACGAGAGACCCAGTACTTC.